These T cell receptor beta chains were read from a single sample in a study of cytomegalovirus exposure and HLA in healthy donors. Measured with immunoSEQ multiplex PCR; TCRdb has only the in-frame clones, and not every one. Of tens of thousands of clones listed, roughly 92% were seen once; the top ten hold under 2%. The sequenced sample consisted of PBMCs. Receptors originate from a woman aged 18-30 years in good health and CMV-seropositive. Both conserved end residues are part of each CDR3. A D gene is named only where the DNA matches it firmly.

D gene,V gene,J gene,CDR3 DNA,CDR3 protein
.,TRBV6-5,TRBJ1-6,TGTGCCAGCAAGCCGAGCTCCTATAATTCACCCCTCCACTTT,CASKPSSYNSPLHF
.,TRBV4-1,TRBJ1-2,TGCGCCAGCAGCCAAGCACCTAGGTCAGAGGGAGATGGCTACACCTTC,CASSQAPRSEGDGYTF
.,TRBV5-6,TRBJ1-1,TGTGCCAGCAGTCGGGACACTGGGACTGAAGCTTTCTTT,CASSRDTGTEAFF
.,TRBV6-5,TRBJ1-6,TGTGCCAGCAGTTTCCCGAGGGGGACCTCCTTCGAACCCCTCCACTTT,CASSFPRGTSFEPLHF
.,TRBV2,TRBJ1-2,TGTGCCAGCAGTAGGCAGGGGAACTATGGCTACACCTTC,CASSRQGNYGYTF
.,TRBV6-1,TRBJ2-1,TGTGCCAGCACCCTAGACAGGCCAACCTACAATGAGCAGTTCTTC,CASTLDRPTYNEQFF
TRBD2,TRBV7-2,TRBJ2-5,TGTGCCAGCAGCTTAGTGTGGCTAGCGGGGGAAGAGACCCAGTACTTC,CASSLVWLAGEETQYF
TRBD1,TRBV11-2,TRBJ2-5,TGTGCCAGCAGCCAAAGGGACAGGGGGGTCCAAGAGACCCAGTACTTC,CASSQRDRGVQETQYF
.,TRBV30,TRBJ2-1,TGTGCCTGGAGTCATAGGACTGGAGGTGAGCAGTTCTTC,CAWSHRTGGEQFF
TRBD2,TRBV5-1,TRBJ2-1,TGCGCCAGCAGCTTGCCTAGCGGGGGGGAAGAGCAGTTCTTC,CASSLPSGGEEQFF
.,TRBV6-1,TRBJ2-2,TGTGCCGGAGGGACCGGGGAGCTGTTTTTT,CAGGTGELFF